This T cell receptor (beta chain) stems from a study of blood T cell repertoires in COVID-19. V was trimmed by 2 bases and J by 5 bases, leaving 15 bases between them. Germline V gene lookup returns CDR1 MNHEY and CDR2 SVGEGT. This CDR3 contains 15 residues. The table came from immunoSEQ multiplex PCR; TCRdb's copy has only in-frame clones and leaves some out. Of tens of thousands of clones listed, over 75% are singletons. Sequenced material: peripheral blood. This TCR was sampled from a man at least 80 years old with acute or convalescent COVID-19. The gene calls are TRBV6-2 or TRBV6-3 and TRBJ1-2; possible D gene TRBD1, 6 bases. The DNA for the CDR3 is TGTGCCAGCAGTTACGCGTCAGGTCAGGGGTATGGCTACACCTTC. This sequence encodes CASSYASGQGYGYTF.